The T cell receptor (beta chain) described here comes from a study of blood T cell repertoires in COVID-19. Study-level information: Samples came from the United States, Italy and Spain, spanning acute and convalescent COVID-19. Sample material is recorded as cDNA or gDNA derived from T cells, B-cell-depleted T cells, or PBMCs.

Original data processing: Counts of nucleated cells, estimated from reference gene primer amplification, were obtained. TCRdb keeps only in-frame clones here, not all; method: immunoSEQ multiplex PCR. That table supplies the V and J calls and clone size; D and trimming were determined from the DNA. The sample contains some 120,000 clones, over 70% of which appear only once. CDR3 size: 10 residues. Germline V gene data show CDR1 as SQVTM and CDR2 as ANQGSEA. The chain uses TRBV29-1 and TRBJ1-1, with D perhaps TRBD1 (5 bases). This clonotype was obtained from a man aged 80 or over with active or convalescent COVID-19. Material for sequencing was peripheral blood. The CDR3 DNA follows: TGCAGTGGGACTAACACTGAAGCTTTCTTT. Its protein is CSGTNTEAFF.